The 23 T cell receptor beta chains in this list originate from one sample, sequenced in a study of cytomegalovirus exposure and HLA in healthy donors. A multiplex PCR was run with 60 Vbeta primers and 13 Jbeta primers. The data were produced by immunoSEQ multiplex PCR, yet TCRdb's version contains in-frame clones alone and is incomplete. The sample holds approximately 81,000 clones, roughly 74% seen once. Material for sequencing was PBMCs. The receptors were sampled from a woman aged 45-59 years in good health and CMV-seropositive.

This clone occurred a few times. This sequence joins TRBV6-5 and TRBJ2-5; TRBD2 agrees at 9 bases. The CDR3 has 15 residues. J was trimmed by 5 bases and V by 6 bases; bases with no gene match: 10. Germline V gene data show CDR1 as MNHEY and CDR2 as SVGAGI. CDR3 amino acids: CASSEREEGWETQYF. In DNA form, the CDR3 reads TGTGCCAGCAGCGAGCGGGAGGAGGGGTGGGAGACCCAGTACTTC.

The chain recombines TRBV7-2 with TRBJ2-5; 9 nucleotides align to TRBD2. The J segment lost 5 bases and the V segment lost 5 bases, leaving 18 bases of the junction unmatched. Germline CDR1 is SGHTA and CDR2 is FQGNSA. The CDR3 has 18 amino acids. The CDR3 sequence is CASSPLPFSGSHLETQYF. CDR3 nucleotide sequence: TGTGCCAGCAGCCCCCTCCCTTTTAGCGGGAGCCATCTTGAGACCCAGTACTTC.

This chain links TRBV4-1 with TRBJ1-2; TRBD1 aligns across 8 bases. This CDR3 comprises 15 residues. From germline, CDR1 is MGHRA and CDR2 YSYEKL. The J segment lost 6 bases and the V segment lost 0 bases, leaving 6 bases of the junction unmatched. CDR3 region: CASSQDSGQEDGYTF. In DNA, the CDR3 is TGCGCCAGCAGCCAAGATTCGGGACAGGAGGATGGCTACACCTTC.

The sample holds a few counts of this clone. This chain connects TRBV6-5 to TRBJ1-5; unclear D gene. CDR3 length equals 15 residues. V dropped 0 bases and J dropped 5 bases, with 11 bases sitting between them. The germline gives CDR1 MNHEY, CDR2 SVGAGI. CDR3 coding DNA: TGTGCCAGCAGTTACTCGTTAAACTCTCATCAGCCCCAGCATTTT. This gives the protein CASSYSLNSHQPQHF.

V is TRBV9 and J is TRBJ2-7; D is unclear. Trimming shortened V by 4 bases and J by 4 bases, and 12 bases separated the two germline ends. This CDR3 has 13 residues. Germline values: CDR1 SGDLS, CDR2 YYNGEE. Written as DNA, the CDR3 is TGTGCCAGCAGCCCCCCCAGTGATTACGAGCAGTACTTC. Translating gives CASSPPSDYEQYF. The full variable domain, its missing parts supplied by reference TRBV9 and TRBJ2-7, is DSGVTQTPKHLITATGQRVTLRCSPRSGDLSVYWYQQSLDQGLQFLIQYYNGEERAKGNILERFSAQQFPDLHSELNLSSLELGDSALYFCASSPPSDYEQYFGPGTRLTVT.

The V and J genes are TRBV28 and TRBJ2-7; 8 bases line up with TRBD1. With V trimmed by 7 bases and J by 1 base, 6 bases remained unmatched. The germline V gene has CDR1 MDHEN and CDR2 SYDVKM. This CDR3 region has 14 residues. CDR3 nucleotides: TGTGCCAGCAACAAGGACAGGGTGTCCTACGAGCAGTACTTC. Translation gives CASNKDRVSYEQYF.

The chain is built from TRBV9 and TRBJ2-2; D might be TRBD2 (5 bases). CDR3 length equals 15 residues. Germline V lookup: CDR1 SGDLS, CDR2 YYNGEE. The ends were cut back, 0 bases at V and 2 bases at J, with 8 bases in the middle. The CDR3 DNA is TGTGCCAGCAGCGTAGTAGAGGGCAACACCGGGGAGCTGTTTTTT. Protein product: CASSVVEGNTGELFF.

V usage is TRBV10-3 and J usage is TRBJ2-7; 8 positions match TRBD1. This CDR3 is 14 amino acids long. V was pared by 6 bases and J by 5 bases, with 9 bases of the junction left unmatched. Germline lookup yields CDR1 ENHRY and CDR2 SYGVKD. CDR3: CAIRGTGRGDEQYF. The CDR3 DNA sequence: TGTGCCATCAGGGGGACAGGCAGGGGTGACGAGCAGTACTTC.

By share, this clone ranks as large. J is TRBJ2-5 and V is TRBV5-5; a weak D match, TRBD1 (6 bases). This CDR3 is 15 amino acids long. With 1 base removed from V and 1 base from J, the gap between germline ends came to 11 bases. CDR1 SGHKS and CDR2 YYEKEE come from the germline V gene (reference sequence). CDR3 DNA sequence: TGTGCCAGCAGCTTGATAGGGGGAACCCAAGAGACCCAGTACTTC. It specifies CASSLIGGTQETQYF.

The chain is built from TRBV4-1 and TRBJ1-1; D is undetermined. Germline CDR1 reads MGHRA; CDR2 reads YSYEKL. The length of the CDR3 is 15 residues. The V end was cut by 4 bases, the J end by 4 bases, with 16 bases between. The CDR3 DNA is TGCGCCAGCAGCCGGAGCGAGCGAACGGGCACTGAAGCTTTCTTT. As protein: CASSRSERTGTEAFF.

The chain links TRBV9 to TRBJ2-3; 11 bases agree with TRBD2. Germline CDR1 is SGDLS and CDR2 is YYNGEE. The CDR3 runs 17 residues. V was clipped by 0 bases and J by 6 bases; unmatched bases: 9. CDR3 DNA: TGTGCCAGCAGCGTAGAGATAGCGGGAGGGCTAGGGGATACGCAGTATTTT. It encodes CASSVEIAGGLGDTQYF. The variable domain in full, with the rest retrieved from reference TRBV9 and TRBJ2-3, is DSGVTQTPKHLITATGQRVTLRCSPRSGDLSVYWYQQSLDQGLQFLIQYYNGEERAKGNILERFSAQQFPDLHSELNLSSLELGDSALYFCASSVEIAGGLGDTQYFGPGTRLTVL.

V and J are TRBV5-1 and TRBJ1-2; D is perhaps TRBD1 (5 bases). The CDR3 extends over 14 amino acids. CDR1 and CDR2 (germline): SGHRS, YFSETQ. V was shortened by 0 bases and J by 5 bases, with 11 bases between the two germline ends. Written as DNA, the CDR3 is TGCGCCAGCAGCTTGGGCAGGGTTAGTTATGGCTACACCTTC. Translation gives CASSLGRVSYGYTF. Supplemented by reference TRBV5-1 and TRBJ1-2, the full variable domain reads KAGVTQTPRYLIKTRGQQVTLSCSPISGHRSVSWYQQTPGQGLQFLFEYFSETQRNKGNFPGRFSGRQFSNSRSEMNVSTLELGDSALYLCASSLGRVSYGYTFGSGTRLTVV.

The rearrangement joins TRBV6-5 to TRBJ1-4; 7 bases agree with TRBD1. CDR1 is MNHEY, CDR2 SVGAGI, per germline. With V trimmed by 6 bases and J by 10 bases, 8 bases remained unmatched. The CDR3 consists of 13 residues. CDR3 DNA sequence: TGTGCCAGCAGAACCGACAGGGTTGGAAAACTGTTTTTT. The encoded protein is CASRTDRVGKLFF.

The V call is TRBV12-2, the J call TRBJ2-3; the tabulated D call, TRBD2, remains unverified against the DNA. TRBV12-2 is tagged as a pseudogene. The CDR3 contains 16 residues. CDR3 bases: TGTGCAAGGTCTCGTAGCGGGAGGGCGGCAAGAGATACGCAGTATTTT. Amino acids: CARSRSGRAARDTQYF.

The V gene is TRBV19, the J gene TRBJ1-5; D gene uncertain. This CDR3 contains 13 residues. The ends were cut back, 3 bases at V and 3 bases at J, with 6 bases in the middle. Germline V CDR1 and CDR2: LNHDA, SQIVND (reference sequence). CDR3 sequence (DNA): TGTGCCAGTAGTATCGGTGTCAATCAGCCCCAGCATTTT. Translation: CASSIGVNQPQHF. The full variable domain, its missing parts supplied by reference TRBV19 and TRBJ1-5, is DGGITQSPKYLFRKEGQNVTLSCEQNLNHDAMYWYRQDPGQGLRLIYYSQIVNDFQKGDIAEGYSVSREKKESFPLTVTSAQKNPTAFYLCASSIGVNQPQHFGDGTRLSIL.

This clone has only a few counts. V is TRBV29-1 and J is TRBJ2-1, with 9 bases matching TRBD1. V lost 1 base, J lost 4 bases, and 5 bases stayed unmatched. The CDR3 totals 15 residues. Germline-derived CDR1 and CDR2 are SQVTM and ANQGSEA. The CDR3 DNA is TGCAGCGTTGAAGGGACAGGGGTGATTTACAATGAGCAGTTCTTC. The encoded protein is CSVEGTGVIYNEQFF.

A note on this clone: At one boundary the junction diverges from the germline segment, which might be a read error. V usage is TRBV29-1 and J usage is TRBJ2-7; TRBD2 might be the D (6 bases). Germline CDR1 reads SQVTM; CDR2 reads ANQGSEA. There are 8 residues in the CDR3. The CDR3 nucleotides read TGCAGCGTTGGGGACTTTCACTTC. It is translated as CSVGDFHF.

About this clone itself: Within the sample, other DNA sequences also encode this same CDR3. This chain links TRBV5-4 with TRBJ2-1; D possibly corresponds to TRBD1 (5 bases). The CDR3 has 13 amino acids. Germline CDR1 reads SGHNT; CDR2 reads YYREEE (reference sequence). V lost 4 bases and J 7 bases, leaving 12 bases between the germline ends. The CDR3 coding sequence is TGTGCCAGCAGCGGACAAGGTAGGAATGAGCAGTTCTTC. This codes for CASSGQGRNEQFF. Together with reference TRBV5-4 and TRBJ2-1, the CDR3 gives the full variable domain: ETGVTQSPTHLIKTRGQQVTLRCSSQSGHNTVSWYQQALGQGPQFIFQYYREEENGRGNFPPRFSGLQFPNYSSELNVNALELDDSALYLCASSGQGRNEQFFGPGTRLTVL.

The chain carries TRBV4-2 and TRBJ2-2; D possibly corresponds to TRBD1 (6 bases). Germline V gene data show CDR1 as LGHNA and CDR2 as YNFKEQ. This CDR3 has 19 residues. The V end was cut by 0 bases, the J end by 6 bases, with 23 bases between. CDR3 amino acids: CASSQDTGLGASNAGELFF. The CDR3 bases are TGTGCCAGCAGCCAAGATACCGGCCTGGGGGCCTCTAACGCCGGGGAGCTGTTTTTT.

The chain combines TRBV9 with TRBJ2-1; TRBD2 might be the D (6 bases). CDR3 length: 15 residues. The V end lost 4 bases, the J end lost 4 bases, and 15 bases lay between the germline ends. Germline CDR1 and CDR2: SGDLS and YYNGEE. The DNA of the CDR3 is TGTGCCAGCAGCCCCGGAGGGAGTGCGTACAATGAGCAGTTCTTC. As protein: CASSPGGSAYNEQFF.

V gene TRBV5-6 combines with J gene TRBJ2-1; D gene unclear. The V end was cut by 0 bases, the J end by 7 bases, with 8 bases between. CDR3 size: 13 residues. Germline CDR1 reads SGHDT; CDR2 reads YYEEEE. The CDR3 spells CASSLGVVNEQFF. CDR3 sequence (DNA): TGTGCCAGCAGCTTGGGAGTGGTGAATGAGCAGTTCTTC.

Remarks on this clone: An end of the junction does not agree with germline; a read error may underlie this. The CDR3 loop reads CSVDDGTGGLHRGAVF. As DNA, the CDR3 is TGCAGCGTTGATGACGGGACAGGGGGATTACACCGGGGAGCTGTTTTT. The chain carries TRBV29-1 and TRBJ2-2, with 11 positions matching TRBD1. The germline V gene has CDR1 SQVTM and CDR2 ANQGSEA. CDR3 length: 16 residues.

Written as DNA, the CDR3 is TGTGCCAGTACCACGGTTGGGCAGGGGCATCTCAATGAGCAGTTCTTC. This codes for CASTTVGQGHLNEQFF. The gene calls are TRBV19 and TRBJ2-1, with D possibly matching TRBD1 (6 bases). V lost 7 bases to trimming and J lost 6 bases, with 22 bases between them. Per germline, CDR1 LNHDA and CDR2 SQIVND (reference sequence). The CDR3 runs 16 residues.